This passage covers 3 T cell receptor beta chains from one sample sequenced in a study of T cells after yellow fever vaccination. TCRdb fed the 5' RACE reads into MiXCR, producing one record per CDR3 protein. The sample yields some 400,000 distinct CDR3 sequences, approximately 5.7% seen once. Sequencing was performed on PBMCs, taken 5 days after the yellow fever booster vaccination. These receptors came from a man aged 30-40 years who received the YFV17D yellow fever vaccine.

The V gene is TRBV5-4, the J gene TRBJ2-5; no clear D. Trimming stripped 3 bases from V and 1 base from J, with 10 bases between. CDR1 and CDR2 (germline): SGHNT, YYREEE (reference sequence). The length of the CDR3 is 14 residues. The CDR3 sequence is CASSSNGGQETQYF. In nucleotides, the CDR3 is TGTGCCAGCAGCTCAAATGGCGGCCAAGAGACCCAGTACTTC.

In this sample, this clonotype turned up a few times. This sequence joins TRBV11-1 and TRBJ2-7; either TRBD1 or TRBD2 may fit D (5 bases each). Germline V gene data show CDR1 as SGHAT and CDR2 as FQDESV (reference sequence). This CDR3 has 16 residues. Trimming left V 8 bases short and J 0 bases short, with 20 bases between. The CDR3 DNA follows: TGTGCCAGCGCCTCTCTCGGGGCAGGAAGCTCCTACGAGCAGTACTTC. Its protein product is CASASLGAGSSYEQYF.

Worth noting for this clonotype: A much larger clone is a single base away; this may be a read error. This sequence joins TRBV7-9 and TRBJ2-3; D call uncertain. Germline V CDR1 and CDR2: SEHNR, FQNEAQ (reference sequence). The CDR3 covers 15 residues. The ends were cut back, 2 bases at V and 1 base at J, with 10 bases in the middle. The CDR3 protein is CASSLPQYRTDTQYF. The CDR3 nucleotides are TGTGCCAGCAGCTTACCACAGTACCGCACAGATACGCAGTATTTT. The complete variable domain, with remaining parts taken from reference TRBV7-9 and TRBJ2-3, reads DTGVSQNPRHKITKRGQNVTFRCDPISEHNRLYWYRQTLGQGPEFLTYFQNEAQLEKSRLLSDRFSAERPKGSFSTLEIQRTEQGDSAMYLCASSLPQYRTDTQYFGPGTRLTVL.